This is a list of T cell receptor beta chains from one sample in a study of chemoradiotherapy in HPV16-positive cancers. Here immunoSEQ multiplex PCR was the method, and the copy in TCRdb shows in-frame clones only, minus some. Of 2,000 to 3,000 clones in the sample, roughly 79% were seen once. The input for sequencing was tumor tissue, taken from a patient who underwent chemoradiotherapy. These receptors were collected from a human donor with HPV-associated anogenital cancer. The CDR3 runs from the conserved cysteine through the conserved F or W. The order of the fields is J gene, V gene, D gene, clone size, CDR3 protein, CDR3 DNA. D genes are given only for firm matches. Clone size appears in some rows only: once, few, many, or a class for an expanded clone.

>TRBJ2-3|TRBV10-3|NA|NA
CAISESMGDTQYF
TGTGCCATCAGTGAGTCGATGGGAGATACGCAGTATTTT
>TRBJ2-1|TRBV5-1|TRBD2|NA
CASSLNYGRTPYNEQFF
TGCGCCAGCAGCTTGAATTACGGGAGGACCCCCTACAATGAGCAGTTCTTC
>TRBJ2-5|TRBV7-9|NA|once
CASSPKTNQETQYF
TGTGCCAGCAGCCCGAAGACAAACCAAGAGACCCAGTACTTC
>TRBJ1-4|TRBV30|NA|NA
CAWSVLREKLFF
TGTGCCTGGAGTGTACTACGGGAAAAACTGTTTTTT
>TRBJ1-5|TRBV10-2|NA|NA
CAKHLSNQPQHF
TGCGCCAAACATCTAAGCAATCAGCCCCAGCATTTT
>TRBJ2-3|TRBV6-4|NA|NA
CASSDGSVSTDTQYF
TGTGCCAGCAGTGACGGCTCGGTTAGCACAGATACGCAGTATTTT
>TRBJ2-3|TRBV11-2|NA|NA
CASSWDFTDTQYF
TGTGCCAGCAGCTGGGACTTCACAGATACGCAGTATTTT
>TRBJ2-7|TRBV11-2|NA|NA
CASSAPGDAGYEQYF
TGTGCCAGCAGCGCACCGGGAGACGCCGGGTACGAGCAGTACTTC
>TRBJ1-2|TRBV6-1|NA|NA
CASSGPGALANYGYTF
TGTGCCAGCAGTGGACCCGGGGCACTAGCTAACTATGGCTACACCTTC
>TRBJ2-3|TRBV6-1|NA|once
CASSELGTNTDTQYF
TGTGCCAGCAGTGAACTCGGGACAAACACAGATACGCAGTATTTT
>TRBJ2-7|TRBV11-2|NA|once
CASSLGLAYEQYF
TGTGCCAGCAGCCTAGGGCTTGCCTACGAGCAGTACTTC
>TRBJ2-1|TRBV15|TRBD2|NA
CATSRGLGGGAYEQFF
TGTGCCACCAGCAGAGGACTGGGCGGGGGGGCCTATGAGCAGTTCTTC
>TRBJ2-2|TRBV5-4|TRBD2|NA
CASSPLAGNTGELFF
TGTGCCAGCAGCCCACTAGCGGGAAACACCGGGGAGCTGTTTTTT
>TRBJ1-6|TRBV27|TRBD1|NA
CASSLMDRGGSPLHF
TGTGCCAGCAGTTTAATGGACAGGGGCGGGTCACCCCTCCACTTT
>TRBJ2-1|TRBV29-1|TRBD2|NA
CSVEDKRGRNEQFF
TGCAGCGTTGAAGACAAGCGGGGGCGGAATGAGCAGTTCTTC
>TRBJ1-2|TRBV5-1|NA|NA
CASSFGPRGHGYTF
TGCGCCAGCAGCTTTGGGCCACGGGGGCATGGCTACACCTTC
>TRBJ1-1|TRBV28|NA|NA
CASSHLGSLNTEAFF
TGTGCCAGCAGCCACCTGGGTTCACTGAACACTGAAGCTTTCTTT
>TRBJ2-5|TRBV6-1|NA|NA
CASGQASVETQYF
TGTGCCAGCGGGCAGGCCTCGGTAGAGACCCAGTACTTC
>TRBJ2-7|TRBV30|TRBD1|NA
CAWSGTGVYEQYF
TGTGCCTGGTCCGGGACAGGGGTCTACGAGCAGTACTTC
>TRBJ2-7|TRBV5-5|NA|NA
CASSGDVSSYEQYF
TGTGCCAGCAGCGGGGACGTGAGCTCCTACGAGCAGTACTTC
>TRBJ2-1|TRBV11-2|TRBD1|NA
CASSEMTGGLNEQFF
TGTGCCAGCAGCGAAATGACAGGGGGCCTAAATGAGCAGTTCTTC
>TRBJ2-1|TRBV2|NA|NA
CASSLGKRINEQFF
TGTGCCAGCAGCCTCGGGAAGCGAATCAATGAGCAGTTCTTC
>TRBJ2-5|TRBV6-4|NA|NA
CASSEQGGHQETQYF
TGTGCCAGCAGTGAACAGGGGGGGCATCAAGAGACCCAGTACTTC
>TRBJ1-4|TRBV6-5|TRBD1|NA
CASSPGTGGSEKLFF
TGTGCCAGCAGTCCTGGGACAGGGGGGAGTGAAAAACTGTTTTTT
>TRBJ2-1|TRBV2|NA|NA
CASSWGRNEQFF
TGTGCCAGCAGTTGGGGAAGGAATGAGCAGTTCTTC
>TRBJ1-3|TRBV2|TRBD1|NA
CASSGDRDGNTIYF
TGTGCCAGCAGTGGGGACAGGGACGGAAACACCATATATTTT
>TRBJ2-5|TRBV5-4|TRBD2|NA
CASSSGTSGGGETQYF
TGTGCCAGCAGCTCGGGGACTAGCGGGGGAGGGGAGACCCAGTACTTC
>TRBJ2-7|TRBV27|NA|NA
CASSLRPGGEQYF
TGTGCCAGCAGTTTAAGACCCGGGGGCGAGCAGTACTTC
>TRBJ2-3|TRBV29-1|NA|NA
CSVETFTDTQYF
TGCAGCGTTGAAACATTCACAGATACGCAGTATTTT
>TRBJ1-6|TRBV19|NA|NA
CASSMGGNTYNSPLHF
TGTGCCAGTAGTATGGGAGGGAACACCTATAATTCACCCCTCCACTTT
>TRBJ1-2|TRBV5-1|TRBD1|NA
CASSLMGQGAVGYTF
TGCGCCAGCAGCTTGATGGGACAGGGGGCCGTTGGCTACACCTTC
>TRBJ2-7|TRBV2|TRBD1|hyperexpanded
CASKAQGAYEQYF
TGTGCCAGCAAAGCACAGGGGGCTTACGAGCAGTACTTC
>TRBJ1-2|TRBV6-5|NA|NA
CASSYLGGSGYTF
TGTGCCAGCAGTTACTTAGGGGGTTCGGGCTACACCTTC
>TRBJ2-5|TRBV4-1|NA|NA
CASSRAGGPTPETQYF
TGCGCCAGCAGCCGAGCCGGGGGGCCTACCCCTGAGACCCAGTACTTC
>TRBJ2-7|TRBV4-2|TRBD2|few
CASSQDGAGGTYEQYF
TGTGCCAGCAGCCAAGATGGGGCGGGAGGGACCTACGAGCAGTACTTC
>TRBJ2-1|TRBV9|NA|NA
CASSVGYNEQFF
TGTGCCAGCAGCGTAGGGTACAATGAGCAGTTCTTC
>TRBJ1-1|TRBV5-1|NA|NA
CASSLAENSNTEAFF
TGCGCCAGCAGCTTGGCCGAGAACTCCAACACTGAAGCTTTCTTT
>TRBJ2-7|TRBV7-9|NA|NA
CASSLPQGSSYEQYF
TGTGCCAGCAGCCTCCCTCAGGGGAGCTCCTACGAGCAGTACTTC
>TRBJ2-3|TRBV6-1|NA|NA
CASEGVTDTQYF
TGTGCCAGCGAGGGGGTCACAGATACGCAGTATTTT
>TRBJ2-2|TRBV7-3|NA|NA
CASSPSRSVGAGELFF
TGTGCCAGCAGCCCCTCCCGGAGTGTAGGAGCCGGGGAGCTGTTTTTT
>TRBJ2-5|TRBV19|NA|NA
CASSIARGRETQYF
TGTGCCAGTAGTATTGCCAGGGGACGGGAGACCCAGTACTTC
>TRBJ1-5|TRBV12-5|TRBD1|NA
CASRLRGWDREYSNQPQHF
TGTGCTAGTAGACTTAGAGGGTGGGACAGAGAATATAGCAATCAGCCCCAGCATTTT
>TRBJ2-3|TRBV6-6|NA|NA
CASSYRDTQYF
TGTGCCAGCAGCTACAGGGATACGCAGTATTTT